The following is a T cell receptor beta chain sequence with its context. This receptor's antigen is unknown. No qualities accompany the bases; no much larger clone lies one base away. The sample comes from a study of cytomegalovirus exposure and HLA in healthy donors (dated by TCRdb to about 2017). For the study in its entirety: The roughly 670 repertoires of the first cohort and the roughly 110 validation repertoires were produced on the same platform, according to a later analysis. The aim of the study was to test whether cataloging public T cell receptors could identify signatures of past pathogen exposure. In addition to the first cohort of around 670 subjects, a separate validation cohort of 130 or so different subjects was used. To predict cytomegalovirus infection status, the study combined high-throughput TCR immunosequencing, statistical association of individual TCRs with disease status, and machine learning.

Via the germline V gene, CDR1 is SGHVS and CDR2 FQNEAQ. The CDR3 starts with the cysteine, ends with the phenylalanine, and has 13 residues. The DNA shown is the 39-base CDR3, in frame from base 1. The germline ends are 8 bases apart after V is trimmed by 3 bases and J by 6 bases. Separate from the roughly 650-subject first cohort, the validation cohort of roughly 110 subjects was the group to which the donors belonged. Library preparation used the immunoSEQ multiplex PCR assay. As for the authors' bioinformatics: To diagnose cytomegalovirus status from the catalog of TCR beta chain sequences, a statistical classification framework was built. TCRdb provides this immuneACCESS table in a form limited to in-frame rearrangements. Some clones are lacking; in checked studies, under half of them reflect an unresolved V gene, and why the rest are absent is not known. V and J calls and clone size are given by that table; D and trimming were obtained from the DNA. This sample holds 110,000 to 150,000 clones; about 95% were observed only once. The biggest ten clones account for around 1.9% of the sample.

Overall study outcomes, separate from this receptor: A later analysis lacked HLA typing for the validation cohort, so it scored co-occurrence in that cohort across all 130 or so repertoires. The study gave a list of about 150 TCR beta chains associated with cytomegalovirus. A later analysis found that TCRs clustered in the first cohort also tended to co-occur in the 120 validation repertoires, with more than 90% of cluster scores above 0. In vitro tests confirmed that a few of the cytomegalovirus-associated TCR beta chains recognize cytomegalovirus antigens. Most TCR sequences were seen in very few donors, while some public TCRs were found in many individuals. According to the authors, the approach could potentially be generalized to other disease states and immunological phenotypes. The classifier was reported to diagnose cytomegalovirus status with high specificity and sensitivity in both the original cohort and the validation cohort.

This chain joins TRBV7-8 to TRBJ2-2; the D gene is perhaps TRBD2, on 6 matching bases. The origin of this receptor is a man between 18 and 29 years old in good health and CMV-seropositive. The sequenced material came from PBMCs. The DNA is as follows: TGTGCCAGCAGCTTGTCGGGAGCCGGGGAGCTGTTTTTT. It encodes CASSLSGAGELFF.